This TCR beta chain was obtained from a study of OX40 agonist ivuxolimab in advanced cancers. About the full investigation: Ivuxolimab was a fully human IgG2 agonistic monoclonal antibody targeting the costimulatory receptor OX40 (CD134). Intravenous ivuxolimab was administered to patients every 2 weeks at six dose levels: 0.01, 0.1, 0.3, 1.5, 3 and 10 mg/kg. Of the approximately 50 patients in dose escalation, about 20 had hepatocellular carcinoma, roughly 15 had melanoma, 9 had renal cell carcinoma and 9 had head and neck cancer. In the dose-escalation cohort, around four fifths of patients were male, and the mean age was roughly 56 years with a range of roughly 20 to 80. Prior anti-PD-1, anti-PD-L1 or anti-CTLA-4 therapy was permitted, and checkpoint inhibitors had been received by roughly 42% of dose-escalation patients. Three dose-escalation patients achieved partial responses, one with hepatocellular carcinoma and two with cutaneous melanoma. Peripheral TCRbeta sequencing aimed to test whether ivuxolimab altered TCR sequence diversity and caused clonal T-cell expansion. The paper reports the monotherapy dose-escalation portion (N of about 50 patients) of the phase I ivuxolimab trial.

A word on this clone: Its target antigen remains unknown. Per-base qualities were not stored, and no clone one base away is much larger.

Overall study results and their limits: At doses of 0.1 to 3.0 mg/kg, clonal expansion of both CD4+ and CD8+ T cells in blood was seen between baseline and week 6. The antigen specificity of the peripheral T cells that underwent clonal expansion was not determined. Low levels of normalized T-cell clonal expansion were also seen in some patients who did not respond. After ivuxolimab, expanded clones were on average more numerous among CD8+ T cells than among CD4+ T cells. In the 0.1-3.0 mg/kg groups, partial responders were among the patients with the lowest normalized peripheral clonal expansion, particularly in CD8+ T cells.

To sequence the TCRbeta CDR3 region, genomic DNA was isolated from the sorted cells. TCRbeta CDR3 regions were sequenced using the immunoSEQ Assay. Here the immuneACCESS table is served through TCRdb, limited to in-frame sequences with V and J called. Missing clones are a known gap in these copies; in checked studies unresolved V genes cover under half, and the rest lacks a known reason. In this sample the table shows some 70,000 clones, 80% of which occur a single time. The ten largest account for 8.2% of the sample. The trial excluded patients who had a history of autoimmune disease or who were on systemic immunosuppression. Peripheral blood for TCR sequencing was collected from all dose cohorts at baseline, on cycle 4 day 1, and on cycle 7 day 1. The samples were taken from a phase I, first-in-human, multicenter, open-label dose-escalation trial of ivuxolimab. The trial enrolled adults with locally advanced or metastatic head and neck squamous cell, hepatocellular, melanoma or renal cell carcinoma. Before TCR sequencing, CD4+ and CD8+ T cells were separately sorted from peripheral blood.

This TCR was sampled from an adult with an advanced solid tumor such as melanoma, head and neck, liver or kidney cancer. The sample here was CD4+ or CD8+ T cells sorted from blood, taken in a trial of the OX40 agonist ivuxolimab.

For the CDR3, the sequence is CASSFGTASYEQYV. The nucleotides read TGTGCCAGCAGCTTTGGGACGGCTTCCTACGAGCAGTACGTC. The chain links TRBV5-6 with TRBJ2-7; the D gene could be TRBD1 or TRBD2, each one agreeing over 5 bases. The CDR3 starts with the cysteine, ends with the valine, and has 14 residues. The read is trimmed to its CDR3 DNA, 42 bases read in frame from base 1. CDR1 and CDR2 are read off the germline V gene as SGHDT and YYEEEE. V loses 2 bases of germline sequence and J loses 1 base, and the interval between the two ends is 10 bases.